This T cell receptor beta chain was documented in a study of T-cell reconstitution after alpha-beta-depleted transplantation in children. Study-level results: Several hundred rapidly expanded clones from non-depleted graft cells reportedly supplied alpha-beta T cells about two months post-transplant.

Germline V gene lookup returns CDR1 SQVTM and CDR2 ANQGSEA. The CDR3 loop spans 14 amino acids. Losses at the gene ends were 4 bases for V and 5 bases for J; bases not matched to a gene: 6. Ten or more counts support this clonotype. Its matching antigen is unknown. It was with unique molecular identifiers that the TCRbeta library was prepared. Each CDR3 protein gets one entry after TCRdb re-called the PCR reads with MiXCR. The sample contains tens of thousands of distinct CDR3 sequences, about 5.7% of which appear only once. The rearrangement uses TRBV29-1 and TRBJ2-3, with 10 nucleotides matching TRBD1. The sample was PBMCs, mostly from graft donor cells, taken 60 days after TCRalphabeta/CD19-depleted stem cell transplant. The origin of this receptor is a female patient aged 2-9 years who had a stem cell transplant for aplastic anemia, so the T cells may come from the graft donor. The CDR3 DNA follows: TGCAGCGTTGCCCTGGACAGGGGGAAAGATACGCAGTATTTT. Protein sequence: CSVALDRGKDTQYF.